A single sample is the source of the 20 T cell receptor beta chains below, sequenced in a study of a mutant IDH1 vaccine in newly diagnosed glioma. This sample's time point: week 11, during vaccination. In the vaccine, a single dose held 300 ug of the mutant IDH1 20-mer peptide, along with topical imiquimod. For these receptors, no antigen is known. Here immunoSEQ multiplex PCR was the method, and the copy in TCRdb shows in-frame clones only, minus some. The sample records roughly 61,000 clones, 75% to 90% being singletons. Sequenced material: PBMCs, taken from a glioma patient whose treatment included an IDH1 peptide vaccine. The receptor source for this set is a man aged 45 to 65 with glioma.

V usage is TRBV5-4 and J usage is TRBJ2-5; no clear D. Germline CDR1 is SGHNT and CDR2 is YYREEE (reference sequence). Trimming left V 7 bases short and J 3 bases short, with 13 bases between. This CDR3 region has 13 residues. The chain's CDR3 is CASRSGVEETQYF. CDR3 sequence (DNA): TGTGCCAGCCGGAGTGGGGTAGAAGAGACCCAGTACTTC.

The chain recombines TRBV7-9 with TRBJ2-3; D is unresolved. CDR1 SEHNR and CDR2 FQNEAQ come from the germline V gene (reference sequence). Trimming removed 6 bases at V and 8 bases at J, with 15 bases between. This CDR3 has 13 residues. As DNA, the CDR3 is TGTGCCAGCAGTCCAAGGAGCCCTGGTACGCAGTATTTT. The encoded protein is CASSPRSPGTQYF.

This chain uses TRBV5-4 with TRBJ1-2; unclear D gene. CDR3 length: 12 amino acids. Per germline, CDR1 SGHNT and CDR2 YYREEE (reference sequence). V dropped 3 bases and J dropped 6 bases, with 9 bases sitting between them. CDR3 region: CASSSTRDGYTF. The CDR3 DNA reads as TGTGCCAGCAGCTCAACCCGGGATGGCTACACCTTC.

The chain employs TRBV6-1 and TRBJ1-3; 7 bases line up with TRBD1. This CDR3 is 15 amino acids long. Germline V gives CDR1 MNHNS, CDR2 SASEGT. V lost 1 base, J lost 2 bases, and 2 bases stayed unmatched. In nucleotides, the CDR3 is TGTGCCAGCAGTGAAGGCCAGGGGGCTGGAAACACCATATATTTT. This gives the protein CASSEGQGAGNTIYF.

In this sample, this clone turned up once. V usage is TRBV9 and J usage is TRBJ1-4, with 9 bases aligning to TRBD1. J gave up 3 bases and V 2 bases, and 5 bases lay outside the gene matches. Germline loops: CDR1 SGDLS, CDR2 YYNGEE. The CDR3 totals 16 residues. Here the CDR3 DNA reads TGTGCCAGCAGCGTCGGGGGACAGGGAGCTAATGAAAAACTGTTTTTT. Protein product: CASSVGGQGANEKLFF.

The chain carries TRBV4-2 and TRBJ2-7; tentative D call: TRBD1 (7 bases). CDR3 size: 16 residues. CDR1 is LGHNA, CDR2 YNFKEQ, per germline. V dropped 4 bases and J dropped 2 bases, with 18 bases sitting between them. CDR3 nucleotides: TGTGCCAGCAGCCGGGACTTGGGGACAGTACCCTACGAGCAGTACTTC. This sequence encodes CASSRDLGTVPYEQYF.

This clone appeared once. The chain carries TRBV19 and TRBJ1-5; the D is unclear. The V gene lost 1 base and the J gene lost 4 bases, with 5 bases spanning the gap. The CDR3 has 13 amino acids. Germline CDR1 and CDR2: LNHDA and SQIVND (reference sequence). CDR3 in amino acids: CASSIGWNQPQHF. In DNA, the CDR3 is TGTGCCAGTAGTATAGGCTGGAATCAGCCCCAGCATTTT.

The chain couples TRBV28 to TRBJ2-7; no reliable D call. The CDR3 is 16 amino acids. Trimming took off 4 bases at V and 0 bases at J, with 16 bases between the two ends. Germline V gene lookup returns CDR1 MDHEN and CDR2 SYDVKM. The DNA of the CDR3 is TGTGCCAGCAGTTCGACTGGCGCGTCCTTCTCCTACGAGCAGTACTTC. As protein: CASSSTGASFSYEQYF.

The V gene is TRBV7-2, the J gene TRBJ2-3, with D possibly being TRBD1 (5 bases). The CDR3 runs to 15 residues. The germline gives CDR1 SGHTA, CDR2 FQGNSA. Trimming removed 3 bases from V and 6 bases from J, with 16 bases in between. The chain's CDR3 is CASSFYTSGADTQYF. The CDR3 nucleotides are TGTGCCAGCAGCTTCTACACTTCTGGGGCTGATACGCAGTATTTT.

The rearrangement joins TRBV7-9 to TRBJ2-2; D may be TRBD1 or TRBD2 (6 bases each). V shed 7 bases and J shed 5 bases, with 20 bases lying between them. The germline gives CDR1 SEHNR, CDR2 FQNEAQ (reference sequence). The CDR3 is 16 residues long. CDR3 DNA: TGTGCCAGCACTCGGGGGCTCAGGGATCTGACCGGGGAGCTGTTTTTT. Encoded protein: CASTRGLRDLTGELFF.

This chain connects TRBV5-1 to TRBJ2-7, with a tentative D call TRBD2 (5 bases). Germline lookup yields CDR1 SGHRS and CDR2 YFSETQ. Deletions cut 4 bases from V and 1 base from J, with 12 bases between. This CDR3 has 14 amino acids. This chain's CDR3 is CASSVSGSSYEQYF. The CDR3 DNA is TGCGCCAGCAGCGTATCGGGGTCTTCCTACGAGCAGTACTTC.

V gene TRBV6-6 combines with J gene TRBJ2-7, with D perhaps matching TRBD1 (6 bases). V dropped 6 bases and J dropped 0 bases, with 12 bases sitting between them. CDR1 and CDR2 (germline): MNHNY, SVGAGI (reference sequence). This CDR3 has 14 residues. The CDR3 nucleotides read TGTGCCAGCAGCATCGACAGGAGCTCCTACGAGCAGTACTTC. Translating it yields CASSIDRSSYEQYF.

The chain couples TRBV7-2 to TRBJ2-7, with TRBD1 identical over 10 bases. This CDR3 region has 15 residues. Germline V CDR1 and CDR2: SGHTA, FQGNSA. J lost 6 bases, V lost 2 bases, and 7 bases had no gene match. The CDR3 is CASSLIGTGVSEQYF. CDR3 DNA sequence: TGTGCCAGCAGCTTAATCGGGACAGGGGTCTCCGAGCAGTACTTC.

A few counts support this clone. The chain combines TRBV6-1 with TRBJ1-1, with 7 bases identical to TRBD1. The germline V gene encodes CDR1 MNHNS and CDR2 SASEGT. This CDR3 contains 12 residues. V dropped 5 bases and J dropped 11; count of bases not matched to a gene: 8. The CDR3 loop reads CASSPSGGDAFF. The CDR3 bases are TGTGCCAGCAGTCCATCAGGGGGGGACGCTTTCTTT.

This rearrangement joins TRBV25-1 to TRBJ2-1; the D gene is possibly TRBD2 (5 bases). The V gene lost 8 bases and the J gene lost 7 bases, with 15 bases spanning the gap. This CDR3 spans 13 amino acids. Germline loops: CDR1 MGHDK, CDR2 SYGVNS. CDR3: CASARGQPNEQFF. For the CDR3, the DNA is TGTGCCAGCGCCCGAGGGCAGCCTAATGAGCAGTTCTTC.

CDR3 amino acids: CASSSGLAGGVDTQYF. CDR3 DNA: TGCGCCAGCAGCTCGGGACTAGCGGGGGGTGTAGATACGCAGTATTTT. This chain links TRBV5-1 with TRBJ2-3, with TRBD2 matching 15 bases. Losses at the gene ends were 3 bases for V and 5 bases for J; bases not matched to a gene: 4. The CDR3 is 16 residues long. The germline CDR1 and CDR2 sequences are SGHRS and YFSETQ.

The chain employs TRBV7-2 and TRBJ2-1; D is possibly TRBD2 (5 bases). Per germline, CDR1 SGHTA and CDR2 FQGNSA. V dropped 5 bases and J dropped 10 bases, with 18 bases sitting between them. There are 14 residues in the CDR3. CDR3 DNA sequence: TGTGCCAGCAGCCCAGCCAGCGGAAAGCGGGAGCAGTTCTTC. This sequence encodes CASSPASGKREQFF. Full variable domain (missing parts from reference TRBV7-2 and TRBJ2-1): GAGVSQSPSNKVTEKGKDVELRCDPISGHTALYWYRQSLGQGLEFLIYFQGNSAPDKSGLPSDRFSAERTGGSVSTLTIQRTQQEDSAVYLCASSPASGKREQFFGPGTRLTVL.

This chain connects TRBV13 to TRBJ2-7, with 10 bases that match TRBD2. This CDR3 comprises 14 residues. Germline values: CDR1 PRHDT, CDR2 FYEKMQ (reference sequence). V shed 4 bases, J shed 5 bases, and the junction held 5 bases outside the gene matches. The CDR3 sequence is CASSYDLAGDEQYF. The DNA for the CDR3 is TGTGCCAGCAGCTACGACCTAGCGGGAGACGAGCAGTACTTC.

This clone showed up just a few times. The chain is built from TRBV29-1 and TRBJ2-2, with 10 bases aligning to TRBD2. This CDR3 contains 14 residues. Germline V gene lookup returns CDR1 SQVTM and CDR2 ANQGSEA. With 6 bases clipped from V and 6 bases from J, the junction kept 7 bases outside the gene matches. The CDR3 DNA is TGCAGCGTCGCCGGGACTAGCGCCGCCGGGGAGCTGTTTTTT. Translating it yields CSVAGTSAAGELFF.

The J gene is TRBJ2-7, the V gene TRBV11-2; weak D call: TRBD1 (6 bases). Trimming took off 3 bases at V and 6 bases at J, with 15 bases between the two ends. The CDR3 has 14 amino acids. The germline gives CDR1 SGHAT, CDR2 FQNNGV. The CDR3 DNA sequence: TGTGCCAGCAGCTTGGACAGCTATTCCGGCGAGCAGTACTTC. This sequence encodes CASSLDSYSGEQYF.